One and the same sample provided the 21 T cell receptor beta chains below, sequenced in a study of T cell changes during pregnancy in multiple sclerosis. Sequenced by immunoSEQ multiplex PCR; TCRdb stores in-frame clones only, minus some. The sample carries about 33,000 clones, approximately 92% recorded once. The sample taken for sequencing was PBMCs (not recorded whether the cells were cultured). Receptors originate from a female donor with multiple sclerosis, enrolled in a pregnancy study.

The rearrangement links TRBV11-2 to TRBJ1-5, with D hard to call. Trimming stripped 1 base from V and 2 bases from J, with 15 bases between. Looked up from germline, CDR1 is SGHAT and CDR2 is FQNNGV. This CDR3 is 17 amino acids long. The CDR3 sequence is CASSLAQTFAGNQPQHF. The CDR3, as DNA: TGTGCCAGCAGCTTAGCTCAGACATTCGCCGGCAATCAGCCCCAGCATTTT.

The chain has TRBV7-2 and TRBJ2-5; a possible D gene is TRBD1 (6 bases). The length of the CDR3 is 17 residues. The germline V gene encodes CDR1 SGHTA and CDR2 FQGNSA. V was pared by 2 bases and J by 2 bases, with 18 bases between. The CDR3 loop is CASSLMAAGAIQETQYF. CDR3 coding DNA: TGTGCCAGCAGCTTAATGGCGGCAGGGGCCATTCAAGAGACCCAGTACTTC.

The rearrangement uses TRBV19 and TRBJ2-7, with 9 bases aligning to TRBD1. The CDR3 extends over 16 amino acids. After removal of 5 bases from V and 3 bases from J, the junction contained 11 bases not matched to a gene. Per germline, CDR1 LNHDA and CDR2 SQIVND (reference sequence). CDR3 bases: TGTGCCAGTAGTGCTTACCCCTCGGGACAGGGCTACGAGCAGTACTTC. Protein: CASSAYPSGQGYEQYF.

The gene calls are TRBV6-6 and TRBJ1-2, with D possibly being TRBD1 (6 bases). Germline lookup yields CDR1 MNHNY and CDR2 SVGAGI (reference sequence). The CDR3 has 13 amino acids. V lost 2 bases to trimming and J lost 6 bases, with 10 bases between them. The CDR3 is CASSYRGGDGYTF. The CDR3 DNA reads TGTGCCAGCAGTTACAGAGGGGGAGATGGCTACACCTTC.

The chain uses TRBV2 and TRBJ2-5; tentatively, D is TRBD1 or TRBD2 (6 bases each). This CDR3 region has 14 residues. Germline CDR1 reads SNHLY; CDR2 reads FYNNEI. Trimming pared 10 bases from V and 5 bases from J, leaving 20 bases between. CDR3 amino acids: CATREQGGGETQYF. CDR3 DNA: TGTGCCACCAGGGAACAGGGCGGAGGGGAGACCCAGTACTTC.

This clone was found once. The chain's CDR3 is CASSEFSGVNTGELFF. The CDR3 nucleotides are TGTGCCAGCAGCGAATTTAGCGGGGTCAACACCGGGGAGCTGTTTTTT. The chain uses TRBV7-6 and TRBJ2-2; 8 bases line up with TRBD2. Germline trimming cut 5 bases from V and 2 bases from J; bases unmatched to any gene: 7. CDR3 length: 16 amino acids. The germline V gene encodes CDR1 SGHVS and CDR2 FNYEAQ.

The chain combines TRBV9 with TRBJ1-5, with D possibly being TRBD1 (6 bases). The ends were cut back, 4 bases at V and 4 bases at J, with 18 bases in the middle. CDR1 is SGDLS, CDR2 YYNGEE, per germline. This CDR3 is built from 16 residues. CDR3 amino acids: CASSPSSGGNNQPQHF. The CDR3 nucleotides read TGTGCCAGCAGCCCGAGTTCGGGGGGCAATAATCAGCCCCAGCATTTT.

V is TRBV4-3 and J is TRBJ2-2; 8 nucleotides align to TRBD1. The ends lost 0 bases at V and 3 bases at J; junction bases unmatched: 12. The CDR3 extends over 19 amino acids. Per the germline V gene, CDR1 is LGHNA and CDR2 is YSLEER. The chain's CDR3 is CASSQDPLTGVIDTGELFF. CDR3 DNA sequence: TGCGCCAGCAGCCAAGATCCCCTGACAGGGGTAATAGACACCGGGGAGCTGTTTTTT.

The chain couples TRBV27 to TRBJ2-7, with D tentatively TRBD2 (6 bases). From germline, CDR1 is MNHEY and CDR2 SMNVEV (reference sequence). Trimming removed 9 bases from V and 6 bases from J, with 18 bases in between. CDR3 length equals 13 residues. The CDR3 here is CASGTSIMGEQYF. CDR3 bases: TGTGCCAGTGGGACTTCCATCATGGGCGAGCAGTACTTC.

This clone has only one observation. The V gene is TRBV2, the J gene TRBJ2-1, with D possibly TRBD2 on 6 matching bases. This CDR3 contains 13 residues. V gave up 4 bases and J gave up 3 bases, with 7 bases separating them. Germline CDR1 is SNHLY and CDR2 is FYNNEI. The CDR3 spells CASSAGGYNEQFF. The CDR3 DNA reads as TGTGCCAGCAGTGCCGGGGGCTACAATGAGCAGTTCTTC.

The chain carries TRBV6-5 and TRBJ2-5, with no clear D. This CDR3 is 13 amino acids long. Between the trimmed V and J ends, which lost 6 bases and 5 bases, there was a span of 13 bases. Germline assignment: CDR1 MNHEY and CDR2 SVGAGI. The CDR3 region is CASSRTGWETQYF. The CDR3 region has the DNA TGTGCCAGCAGCCGGACCGGGTGGGAGACCCAGTACTTC.

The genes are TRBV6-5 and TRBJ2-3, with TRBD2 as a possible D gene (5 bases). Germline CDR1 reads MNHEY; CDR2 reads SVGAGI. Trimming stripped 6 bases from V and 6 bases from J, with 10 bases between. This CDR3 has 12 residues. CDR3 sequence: CASRSGLDTQYF. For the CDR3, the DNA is TGTGCCAGCAGATCGGGGTTGGATACGCAGTATTTT.

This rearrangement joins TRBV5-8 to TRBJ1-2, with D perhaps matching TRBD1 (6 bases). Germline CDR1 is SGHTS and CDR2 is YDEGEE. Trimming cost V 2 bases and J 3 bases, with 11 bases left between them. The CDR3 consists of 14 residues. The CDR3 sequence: CASSFTGADYGYTF. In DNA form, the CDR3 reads TGTGCCAGCAGCTTTACGGGGGCTGACTATGGCTACACCTTC.

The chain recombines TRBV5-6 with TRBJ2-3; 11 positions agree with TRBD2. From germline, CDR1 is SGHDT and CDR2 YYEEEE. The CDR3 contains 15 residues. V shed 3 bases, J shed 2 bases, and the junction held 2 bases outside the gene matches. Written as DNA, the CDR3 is TGTGCCAGCAGCTGGGGACTAGCGGTCACAGATACGCAGTATTTT. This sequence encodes CASSWGLAVTDTQYF.

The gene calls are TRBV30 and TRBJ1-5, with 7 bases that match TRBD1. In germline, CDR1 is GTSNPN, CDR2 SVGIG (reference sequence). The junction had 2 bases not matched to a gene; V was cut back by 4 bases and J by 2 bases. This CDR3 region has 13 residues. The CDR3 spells CAWTGTGNQPQHF. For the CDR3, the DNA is TGTGCCTGGACCGGGACAGGCAATCAGCCCCAGCATTTT. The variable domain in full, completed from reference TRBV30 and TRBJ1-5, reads SQTIHQWPATLVQPVGSPLSLECTVEGTSNPNLYWYRQAAGRGLQLLFYSVGIGQISSEVPQNLSASRPQDRQFILSSKKLLLSDSGFYLCAWTGTGNQPQHFGDGTRLSIL.

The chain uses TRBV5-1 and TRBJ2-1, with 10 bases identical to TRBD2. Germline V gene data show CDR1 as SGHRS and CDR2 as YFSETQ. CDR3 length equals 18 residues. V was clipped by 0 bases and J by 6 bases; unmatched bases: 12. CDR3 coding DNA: TGCGCCAGCAGCTTGGGTTATACGGGCCTAGCGGGAGTCAATGAGCAGTTCTTC. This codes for CASSLGYTGLAGVNEQFF.

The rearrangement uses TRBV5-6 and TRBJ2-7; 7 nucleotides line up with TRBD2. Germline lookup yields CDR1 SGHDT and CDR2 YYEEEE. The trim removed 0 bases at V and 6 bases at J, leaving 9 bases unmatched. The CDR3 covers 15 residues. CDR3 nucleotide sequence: TGTGCCAGCAGCTTGGTTCGGGGGAGGGCCGGCGAGCAGTACTTC. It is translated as CASSLVRGRAGEQYF.

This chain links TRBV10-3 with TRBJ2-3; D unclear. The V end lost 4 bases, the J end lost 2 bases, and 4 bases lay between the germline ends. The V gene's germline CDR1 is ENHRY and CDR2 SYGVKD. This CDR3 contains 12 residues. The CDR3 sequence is CAISGFTDTQYF. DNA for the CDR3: TGTGCCATCAGTGGCTTCACAGATACGCAGTATTTT.

CDR3 sequence: CAISRGQGLAGGPLETQYF. CDR3 sequence (DNA): TGTGCCATCAGTCGAGGCCAGGGACTAGCGGGAGGGCCTTTGGAGACCCAGTACTTC. The chain links TRBV10-3 to TRBJ2-5; 16 bases align to TRBD2. Germline V lookup: CDR1 ENHRY, CDR2 SYGVKD. CDR3 length equals 19 residues. Trimming removed 5 bases from V and 5 bases from J; junction bases left unmatched: 14.

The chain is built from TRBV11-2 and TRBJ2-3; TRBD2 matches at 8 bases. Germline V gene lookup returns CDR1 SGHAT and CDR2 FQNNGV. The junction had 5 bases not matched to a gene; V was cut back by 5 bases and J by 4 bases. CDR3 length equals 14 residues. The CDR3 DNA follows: TGTGCCAGCAGCCAAACTAGCGGCTCAGATACGCAGTATTTT. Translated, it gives CASSQTSGSDTQYF.

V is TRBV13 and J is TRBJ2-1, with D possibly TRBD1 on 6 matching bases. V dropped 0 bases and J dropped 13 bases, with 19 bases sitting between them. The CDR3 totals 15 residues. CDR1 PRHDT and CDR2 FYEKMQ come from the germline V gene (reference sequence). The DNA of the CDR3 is TGTGCCAGCAGCTTAGGCCCCACAGGGATTTTTGGTCAGTTCTTC. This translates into CASSLGPTGIFGQFF.